This T cell receptor beta chain was identified in a study of CD8 T cells in Susac syndrome (dated by TCRdb to the late 2010s). Background for the entire study: Repertoire sequencing was used to test whether CD8+ T cell activation and differentiation in Susac syndrome was antigen driven. CD8+ T cell repertoire clonality was compared between eleven to twelve healthy donors, some 14 Susac syndrome patients and around 15 multiple sclerosis patients.

As to this clonotype: It has no known antigen specificity. No base quality values were provided; no much bigger clone lies one nucleotide off.

Study-level results and caveats: The number of individuals in the TCR sequencing and HLA analysis was recognized as being relatively small.

For CDR1 and CDR2, the germline V gene (reference sequence) lists SGHNT and YYREEE. The CDR3 holds 13 amino acids from the cysteine to the phenylalanine. The read is trimmed to its CDR3 DNA, 39 bases read in frame from base 1. Between the V and J ends, shortened by 4 bases and 8 bases respectively, the junction contains 15 bases. RNA was extracted using the RNeasy kit, and about 0.5 to 1 microgram was reverse transcribed with random hexamers. The immunoSEQ multiplex PCR assay, covering 54 Vbeta and 13 Jbeta segments, was used to amplify TCR beta CDR3 regions. To correct PCR amplification bias, a synthetic template baseline was used for both primer optimization and computational correction. Regarding the original processing steps: Reads were assigned to V, D and J genes according to IMGT and analyzed in immunoSEQ Analyzer, with only productive sequences retained. Clonality was computed as one minus Shannon entropy normalized by log2 of the number of productive unique sequences. For each patient and control, public and private clones were evaluated within the 100 most prevalent clones. Clones were defined as Susac-specific if absent from the healthy and MS cohorts, from approximately 1,100 published viral clones and from other ImmuneACCESS disease sequences. TCRdb trimmed public reads at Q25 via fastp, called clones via MiXCR and kept in-frame beta chains. Rows with a matching CDR3 protein are joined into one entry that keeps the most common DNA and genes. In this record, the V and J calls reflect TCRdb's handling and not the investigators' own analysis. Across this sample there are around 180,000 distinct CDR3 sequences, with about 95% seen only once. The top ten clonotypes cover 0.15% to 0.2% of the sample.

Peripheral blood CD8+ and CD4+ T cells from healthy donors, Susac syndrome patients and multiple sclerosis patients were profiled by high-throughput TCR beta sequencing. The multiple sclerosis controls were treatment-naive patients whose relapsing-remitting disease, either stable or active, fulfilled the revised McDonald criteria. Bulk CD8+ and CD4+ T cells were purified magnetically by negative isolation, whereas CD8+ TEMRA cells were enriched by FACS. Blood was drawn into EDTA tubes, processed within 24 hours, and PBMCs were isolated by density gradient centrifugation. PBMCs destined for TCR sequencing were cryopreserved in liquid nitrogen and later thawed in a 37 °C water bath. Purity of sorted or isolated CD4+, CD8+ and CD8+ TEMRA cells was at least 90%.

This chain joins TRBV5-4 to TRBJ1-1; the D gene identity is not certain. The sequence came from a human donor with multiple sclerosis. The sample taken for sequencing was CD8+ T cells from PBMCs. The base sequence is TGTGCCAGCAGCATCCGCTCCAGGCCAGAAGCTTTCTTT. This encodes CASSIRSRPEAFF.